This T cell receptor (beta chain) was found in a study of T cells in Graves' hyperthyroidism and ophthalmopathy. The CDR3 regions of TCR beta were amplified from RNA transcripts. With the HTBI primer set, the TCR CDR3 went through a first round of RT-PCR. TCRdb reprocessed the multiplex PCR reads via MiXCR and lists one record per CDR3 protein. The sample has a few hundred thousand distinct CDR3 sequences, about 15% seen once. This clonotype was counted only a few times. Its antigen is not known. Overall study findings and caveats: Prediction of ophthalmopathy progression came a median approximately 6 months pre-onset.

Pregnant or lactating patients were excluded, as were those with uncontrolled infection or other autoimmune disease. There are 16 residues in the CDR3. Trimming at V came to 0 bases and at J to 6 bases, leaving 13 bases not matched to a gene. Germline values: CDR1 DFQATT, CDR2 SNEGSKA (reference sequence). The sequencing sample was made of blood. The sequence was obtained from a young woman with Graves' hyperthyroidism that later progressed to Graves' ophthalmopathy. The chain combines TRBV20-1 with TRBJ1-1; 7 bases are a match to TRBD1. CDR3 bases: TGCAGTGCTAGAGATTCAAGGGGCAGGGGGTACGCTGAAGCTTTCTTT. Its translation: CSARDSRGRGYAEAFF.